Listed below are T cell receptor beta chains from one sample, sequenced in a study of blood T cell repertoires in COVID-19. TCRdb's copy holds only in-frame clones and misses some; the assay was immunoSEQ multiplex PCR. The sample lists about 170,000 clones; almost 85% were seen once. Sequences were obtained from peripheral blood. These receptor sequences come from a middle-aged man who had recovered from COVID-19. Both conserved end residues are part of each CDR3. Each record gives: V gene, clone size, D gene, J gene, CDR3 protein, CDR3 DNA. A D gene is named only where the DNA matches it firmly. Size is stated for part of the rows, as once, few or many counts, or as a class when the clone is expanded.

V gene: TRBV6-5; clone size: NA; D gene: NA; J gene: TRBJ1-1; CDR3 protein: CASSYSKLRLRTEAFF; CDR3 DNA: TGTGCCAGCAGTTACTCGAAACTCCGTCTGAGGACTGAAGCTTTCTTT
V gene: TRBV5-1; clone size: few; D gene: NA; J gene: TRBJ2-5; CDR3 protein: CASSLGGSWSGEETQYF; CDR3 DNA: TGCGCCAGCAGCTTGGGCGGTTCATGGTCCGGAGAAGAGACCCAGTACTTC
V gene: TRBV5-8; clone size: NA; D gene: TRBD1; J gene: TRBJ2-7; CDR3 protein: CASSSRTGDEQYF; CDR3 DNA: TGTGCCAGCAGCTCCCGGACAGGGGACGAGCAGTACTTC
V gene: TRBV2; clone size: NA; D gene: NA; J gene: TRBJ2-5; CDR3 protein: CGTGEETQYF; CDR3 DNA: TGTGGAACGGGGGAGGAGACCCAGTACTTC
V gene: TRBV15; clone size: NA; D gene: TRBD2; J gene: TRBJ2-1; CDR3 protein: CATSRDRAGGRNEQFF; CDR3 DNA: TGTGCCACCAGCAGAGATCGAGCGGGGGGGCGCAATGAGCAGTTCTTC
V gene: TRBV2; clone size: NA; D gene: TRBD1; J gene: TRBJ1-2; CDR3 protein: CASSDNRGGYTF; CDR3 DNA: TGTGCCAGCAGTGATAACAGGGGCGGCTACACCTTC
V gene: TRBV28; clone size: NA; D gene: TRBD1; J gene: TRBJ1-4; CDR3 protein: CASSAQGPEGGKLFF; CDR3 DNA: TGTGCCAGCAGTGCACAGGGGCCTGAAGGGGGGAAACTGTTTTTT
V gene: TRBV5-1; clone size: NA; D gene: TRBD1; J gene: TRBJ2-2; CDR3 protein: CASRQGAVTGELFF; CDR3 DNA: TGCGCCAGCAGACAGGGGGCGGTGACCGGGGAGCTGTTTTTT
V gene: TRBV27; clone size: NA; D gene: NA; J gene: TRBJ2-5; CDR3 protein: CASSGGGGETQYF; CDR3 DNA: TGTGCCAGCAGTGGGGGGGGCGGGGAGACCCAGTACTTC
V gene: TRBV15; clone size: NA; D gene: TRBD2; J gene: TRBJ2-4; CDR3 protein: CATSVGGRENIQYF; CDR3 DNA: TGTGCCACCAGCGTAGGCGGGAGGGAAAACATTCAGTACTTC
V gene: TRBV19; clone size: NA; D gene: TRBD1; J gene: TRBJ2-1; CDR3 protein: CASRHLDRGKPYNEQFF; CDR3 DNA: TGTGCCAGTAGACATCTTGACAGGGGGAAACCCTACAATGAGCAGTTCTTC
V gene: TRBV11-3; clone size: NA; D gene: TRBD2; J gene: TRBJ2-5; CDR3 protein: CASSLEGSAGGRETQYF; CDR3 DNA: TGTGCCAGCAGCTTAGAAGGGTCGGCGGGGGGGCGTGAGACCCAGTACTTC
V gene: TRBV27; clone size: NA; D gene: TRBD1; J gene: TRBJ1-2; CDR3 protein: CASSAGTGVGYTF; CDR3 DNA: TGTGCCAGCAGTGCCGGGACAGGGGTAGGCTACACCTTC
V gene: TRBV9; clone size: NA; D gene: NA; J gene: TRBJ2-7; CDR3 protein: CASSAGNSYEQYF; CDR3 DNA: TGTGCCAGCAGCGCGGGAAACTCCTACGAGCAGTACTTC
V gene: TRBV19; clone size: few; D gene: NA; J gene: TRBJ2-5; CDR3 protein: CASSMAAPETQYF; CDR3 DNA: TGTGCCAGTAGTATGGCGGCGCCAGAGACCCAGTACTTC
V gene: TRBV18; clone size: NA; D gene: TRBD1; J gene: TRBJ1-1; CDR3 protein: CASSPPTGAATEAFF; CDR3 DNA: TGTGCCAGCTCACCACCTACAGGGGCGGCCACTGAAGCTTTCTTT
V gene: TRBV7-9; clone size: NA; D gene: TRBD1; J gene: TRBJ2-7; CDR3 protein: CASSLTQGGAYEQYF; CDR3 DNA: TGTGCCAGCAGCTTAACTCAAGGGGGCGCCTACGAGCAGTACTTC
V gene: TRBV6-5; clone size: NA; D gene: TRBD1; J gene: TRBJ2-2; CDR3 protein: CASGTGETGELFF; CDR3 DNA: TGTGCCAGCGGGACAGGGGAAACCGGGGAGCTGTTTTTT
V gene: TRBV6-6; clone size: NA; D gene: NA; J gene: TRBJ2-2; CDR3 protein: CASSYSWGVNTGELFF; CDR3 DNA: TGTGCCAGCAGTTACTCATGGGGAGTGAACACCGGGGAGCTGTTTTTT
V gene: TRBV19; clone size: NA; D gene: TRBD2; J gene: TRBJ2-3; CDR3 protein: CASSTAGTRNTDTQYF; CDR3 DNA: TGTGCCAGTAGTACCGCCGGGACTAGGAACACAGATACGCAGTATTTT
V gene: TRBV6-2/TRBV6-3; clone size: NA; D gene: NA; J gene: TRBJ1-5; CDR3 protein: CASSYSTRSTWGNQPQHF; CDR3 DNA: TGTGCCAGCAGTTACTCGACTAGGAGCACTTGGGGCAATCAGCCCCAGCATTTT
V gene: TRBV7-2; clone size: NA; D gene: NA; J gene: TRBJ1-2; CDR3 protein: CASSLDTGGYTF; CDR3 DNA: TGTGCCAGCAGCTTAGATACGGGGGGCTACACCTTC
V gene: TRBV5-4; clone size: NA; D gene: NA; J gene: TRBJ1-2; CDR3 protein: CASSSDRSFYGYTF; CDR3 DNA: TGTGCCAGCAGCTCCGACAGGAGTTTCTATGGCTACACCTTC
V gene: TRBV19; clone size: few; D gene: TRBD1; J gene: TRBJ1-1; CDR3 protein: CASNSRTGRTEAFF; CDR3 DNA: TGTGCCAGTAACTCCCGGACAGGGAGGACTGAAGCTTTCTTT
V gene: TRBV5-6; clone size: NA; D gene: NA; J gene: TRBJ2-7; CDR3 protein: CASSLYSYEQYF; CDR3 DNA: TGTGCCAGCAGCTTGTACAGCTACGAGCAGTACTTC
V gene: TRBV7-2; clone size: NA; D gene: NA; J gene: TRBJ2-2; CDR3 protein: CASSSAGLGSGELFF; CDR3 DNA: TGTGCCAGCAGCTCCGCGGGACTGGGAAGCGGGGAGCTGTTTTTT
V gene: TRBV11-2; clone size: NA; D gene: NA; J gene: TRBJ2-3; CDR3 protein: CASSPLGAADTQYF; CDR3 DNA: TGTGCCAGCAGCCCCTTGGGGGCGGCAGATACGCAGTATTTT
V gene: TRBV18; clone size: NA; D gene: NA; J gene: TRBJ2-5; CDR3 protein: CASSPPVQGAETQYF; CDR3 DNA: TGTGCCAGCTCACCACCTGTACAGGGTGCGGAGACCCAGTACTTC
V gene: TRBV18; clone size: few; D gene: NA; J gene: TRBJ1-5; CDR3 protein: CASSPLQDSNQPQHF; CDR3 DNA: TGTGCCAGCTCACCCTTACAGGATAGCAATCAGCCCCAGCATTTT
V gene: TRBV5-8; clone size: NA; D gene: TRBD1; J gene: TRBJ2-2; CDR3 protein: CASSPGQANTGELFF; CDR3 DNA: TGTGCCAGCTCTCCGGGACAGGCGAACACCGGGGAGCTGTTTTTT
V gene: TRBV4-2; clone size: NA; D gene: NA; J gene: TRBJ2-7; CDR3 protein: CASSQGGVYYEQYF; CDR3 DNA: TGTGCCAGCAGCCAAGGGGGGGTTTACTACGAGCAGTACTTC
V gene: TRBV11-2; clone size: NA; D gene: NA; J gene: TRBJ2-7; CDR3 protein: CASSLIYEQYF; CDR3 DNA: TGTGCCAGCAGCTTAATATACGAGCAGTACTTC
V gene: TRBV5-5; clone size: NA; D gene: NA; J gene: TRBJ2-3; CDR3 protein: CASSSTRRADTQYF; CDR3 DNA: TGTGCCAGCAGTTCCACCCGCAGGGCAGATACGCAGTATTTT